This T cell receptor (beta chain) was found in a study of T cell repertoires in cytomegalovirus infection. Findings and limits, study-wide: In two of eight donors, the top clonotype was HLA-C-restricted CMV-specific.

TCRdb redid the calling of the reads with MiXCR, one entry per CDR3 protein. Here the sample spans a few hundred thousand distinct CDR3 sequences, more than 8% being singletons. This clonotype occurred a few times. Its antigen is undetermined. V lost 4 bases and J lost 2, with 21 bases in between. CDR1 and CDR2 (germline): PRHDT, FYEKMQ (reference sequence). The CDR3 is 19 amino acids. This sequence was found in a human donor in good health (CMV status not recorded). Some clones in this sample may be carry-over from other donors' samples. J is TRBJ1-6 and V is TRBV13, with D maybe TRBD1 (5 bases). Input material: PBMCs. CDR3 residues: CASSSYTSTGGPYNSPLHF. The CDR3 DNA sequence: TGTGCCAGCAGCTCGTATACGAGTACAGGAGGTCCCTATAATTCACCCCTCCACTTT.